The clone carrying this T cell receptor (beta chain) was seen a few times. There are 13 residues in the CDR3. Germline V lookup: CDR1 MNHNY, CDR2 SVGAGI (reference sequence). Trimming cost V 8 bases and J 13 bases, with 18 bases left between them. Repertoires were generated with immunoSEQ multiplex PCR, while TCRdb's copy carries only in-frame clones and drops some. The sample has around 26,000 clones; 82% are singletons. These data belong to a study of blood T cell repertoires in COVID-19. About the research overall: From T cells, B-cell-depleted T cells, or PBMCs came the material, which was cDNA or gDNA.

Material for sequencing was peripheral blood. This chain connects TRBV6-6 to TRBJ1-6; maybe TRBD1 (6 bases). The clonotype was recovered from a man older than 75 with active or convalescent COVID-19. DNA for the CDR3: TGTGCCAGCGGGGAAGCTCCAGGGGCCCCCCTCCACTTT. Encoded protein: CASGEAPGAPLHF.